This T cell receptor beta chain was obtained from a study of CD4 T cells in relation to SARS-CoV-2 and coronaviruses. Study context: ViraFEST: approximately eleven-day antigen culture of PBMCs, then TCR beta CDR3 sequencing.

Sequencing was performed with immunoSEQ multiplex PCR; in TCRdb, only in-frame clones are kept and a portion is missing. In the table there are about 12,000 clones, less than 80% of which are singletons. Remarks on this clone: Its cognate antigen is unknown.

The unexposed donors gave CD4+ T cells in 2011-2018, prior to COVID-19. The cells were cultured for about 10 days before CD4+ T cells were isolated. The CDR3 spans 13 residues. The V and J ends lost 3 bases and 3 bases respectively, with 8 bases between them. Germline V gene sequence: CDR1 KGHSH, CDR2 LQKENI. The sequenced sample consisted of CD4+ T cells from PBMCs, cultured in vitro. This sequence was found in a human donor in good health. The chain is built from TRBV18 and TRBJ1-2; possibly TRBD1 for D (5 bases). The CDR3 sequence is CASSPTGYYGYTF. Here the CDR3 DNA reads TGTGCCAGCTCACCCACAGGCTACTATGGCTACACCTTC. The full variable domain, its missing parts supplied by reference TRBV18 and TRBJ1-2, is NAGVMQNPRHLVRRRGQEARLRCSPMKGHSHVYWYRQLPEEGLKFMVYLQKENIIDESGMPKERFSAEFPKEGPSILRIQQVVRGDSAAYFCASSPTGYYGYTFGSGTRLTVV.